Below, 5 T cell receptor beta chains from the same sample are listed, as sequenced in a study of blood T cell repertoires in COVID-19 (dated by TCRdb to 2019 to 2021). Libraries were prepared through the immunoSEQ multiplex PCR assay. What TCRdb holds here is the immuneACCESS table cut down to in-frame rearrangements. Part of the clones is not present; checked against another copy, under half of the missing clones reflect an unresolved V gene, and the others are unexplained. This sample comprises some 43,000 clones, roughly 80% of them detected only once. The top ten clones comprise nearly 4.5% of the sample. The source material was peripheral blood. The receptors were sampled from a man in his fifties with active COVID-19.

Only a few counts were recorded for this clone. The V and J genes are TRBV4-1 and TRBJ1-5, with TRBD1 identical over 7 bases. The CDR3 has 15 residues. From germline, CDR1 is MGHRA and CDR2 YSYEKL. V shed 0 bases, J shed 7 bases, and the junction held 6 bases outside the gene matches. The CDR3 here is CASSQDPTGDQPQHF. CDR3 nucleotide sequence: TGCGCCAGCAGCCAAGATCCCACAGGGGACCAGCCCCAGCATTTT.

The chain links TRBV5-1 to TRBJ2-3; tentative D call: TRBD2 (5 bases). The CDR3 contains 16 residues. From germline, CDR1 is SGHRS and CDR2 YFSETQ. V lost 1 base and J lost 0, with 12 bases in between. The CDR3 here is CASSLSLAPSTDTQYF. CDR3 in DNA: TGCGCCAGCAGCTTGTCCCTAGCCCCTAGCACAGATACGCAGTATTTT.

The chain combines TRBV5-1 with TRBJ1-2, with 12 bases aligning to TRBD1. CDR3 length: 15 amino acids. J was trimmed by 6 bases and V by 0 bases; bases with no gene match: 3. Germline CDR1 and CDR2: SGHRS and YFSETQ. CDR3 sequence: CASSLAGTGGDGYTF. CDR3 in DNA: TGCGCCAGCAGCTTGGCCGGGACAGGGGGCGATGGCTACACCTTC.

The chain links TRBV7-6 to TRBJ1-4, with TRBD1 matching 9 bases. Germline CDR1 reads SGHVS; CDR2 reads FNYEAQ. The CDR3 is 18 residues long. Trimming cost V 1 base and J 8 bases; bases outside gene matches: 14. The CDR3 region has the DNA TGTGCCAGCAGCTTAGATGTCGGGACAGGGAGAGGACAGGAAAAACTGTTTTTT. It specifies CASSLDVGTGRGQEKLFF.

J is TRBJ2-2 and V is TRBV7-2, with D perhaps matching TRBD2 (7 bases). Per the germline V gene, CDR1 is SGHTA and CDR2 is FQGNSA. CDR3 length equals 16 residues. V was pared by 5 bases and J by 0 bases, with 13 bases between. CDR3 loop: CASSPQGLTNTGELFF. The CDR3 bases are TGTGCCAGCAGCCCACAGGGACTAACGAACACCGGGGAGCTGTTTTTT.